Below are 14 T cell receptor beta chains sequenced from a single sample in a study of cytomegalovirus exposure and HLA in healthy donors. The PCR had 60 Vbeta and 13 Jbeta primers. Only in-frame clones appear in the TCRdb table, and some are missing; sequencing was by immunoSEQ multiplex PCR. The sample holds about 110,000 clones, around 79% seen once. The sample was PBMCs. Receptor source: a woman aged 30 to 39 in good health and CMV-seronegative.

The V gene is TRBV2, the J gene TRBJ2-4, with D perhaps matching TRBD2 (6 bases). Germline CDR1 SNHLY, CDR2 FYNNEI. Trimming took off 6 bases at V and 1 base at J, with 13 bases between the two ends. The CDR3 sequence is 15 residues long. CDR3 residues: CASRAGTAAKNIQYF. In nucleotides, the CDR3 is TGTGCCAGCAGAGCAGGGACTGCGGCCAAAAACATTCAGTACTTC.

J is TRBJ1-2 and V is TRBV5-4, with TRBD1 matching over 8 bases. The CDR3 runs 14 residues. Per the germline V gene, CDR1 is SGHNT and CDR2 is YYREEE (reference sequence). Trimming at V came to 0 bases and at J to 4 bases, leaving 2 bases not matched to a gene. CDR3 sequence: CASSLVGQGYGYTF. CDR3 DNA sequence: TGTGCCAGCAGCTTGGTCGGACAGGGCTATGGCTACACCTTC.

The CDR3 bases are TGCGCCAGCAGCTCCGCAGTAGGAGTCTATGGCTACACCTTC. Its translation: CASSSAVGVYGYTF. The rearrangement joins TRBV5-1 to TRBJ1-2; no clear D. Between the trimmed V and J ends, which lost 3 bases and 4 bases, there was a span of 13 bases. The CDR3 length is 14 residues. Germline-derived CDR1 and CDR2 are SGHRS and YFSETQ.

A few counts support this clone. The gene calls are TRBV10-3 and TRBJ2-1; 10 bases map to TRBD2. This CDR3 contains 13 residues. The germline V gene has CDR1 ENHRY and CDR2 SYGVKD. V shed 6 bases, J shed 9 bases, and the junction held 5 bases outside the gene matches. The CDR3 nucleotides are TGTGCCATCAGGGCTAGCGGGAGAAGTGAGCAGTTCTTC. This encodes CAIRASGRSEQFF.

This clone was seen a handful of times. The genes are TRBV7-7 and TRBJ2-7; 11 nucleotides line up with TRBD1. V lost 5 bases, J lost 1 base, and 4 bases stayed unmatched. This CDR3 is built from 15 residues. Germline V gives CDR1 SSHAT, CDR2 FNYEAQ (reference sequence). The CDR3 is CASSHGDRGSYEQYF. CDR3 sequence (DNA): TGTGCCAGCAGCCACGGGGACAGGGGGTCCTACGAGCAGTACTTC. Full variable domain (outside the CDR3, taken from reference TRBV7-7 and TRBJ2-7): GAGVSQSPRYKVTKRGQDVTLRCDPISSHATLYWYQQALGQGPEFLTYFNYEAQPDKSGLPSDRFSAERPEGSISTLTIQRTEQRDSAMYRCASSHGDRGSYEQYFGPGTRLTVT.

The rearrangement uses TRBV11-2 and TRBJ1-3; D is unclear. With 5 bases removed from V and 7 bases from J, the gap between germline ends came to 9 bases. The germline V gene has CDR1 SGHAT and CDR2 FQNNGV. The CDR3 covers 12 residues. CDR3 in amino acids: CASSLRKNTIYF. CDR3 sequence (DNA): TGTGCCAGCAGCCTCAGAAAGAACACCATATATTTT. Looking up the rest from reference TRBV11-2 and TRBJ1-3 gives the full variable domain: EAGVAQSPRYKIIEKRQSVAFWCNPISGHATLYWYQQILGQGPKLLIQFQNNGVVDDSQLPKDRFSAERLKGVDSTLKIQPAKLEDSAVYLCASSLRKNTIYFGEGSWLTVV.

J is TRBJ2-5 and V is TRBV6-1, with TRBD1 identical over 7 bases. The CDR3 has 15 residues. In germline, CDR1 is MNHNS, CDR2 SASEGT. Germline trimming cut 1 base from V and 5 bases from J; bases unmatched to any gene: 7. The DNA of the CDR3 is TGTGCCAGCAGTGAAGGTACAGGGGTGGCGGAGACCCAGTACTTC. Amino acid sequence: CASSEGTGVAETQYF.

This clone was seen a few times. This rearrangement joins TRBV5-1 to TRBJ1-1, with TRBD1 matching over 8 bases. Germline CDR1 is SGHRS and CDR2 is YFSETQ. The CDR3 is 14 residues long. With V trimmed by 4 bases and J by 1 base, 3 bases remained unmatched. As DNA, the CDR3 is TGCGCCAGCAGCCCAGGGACAGGGAACACTGAAGCTTTCTTT. Amino acid sequence: CASSPGTGNTEAFF.

The chain employs TRBV11-3 and TRBJ2-2; TRBD2 might be the D (5 bases). Trimming removed 6 bases from V and 3 bases from J, with 11 bases in between. The CDR3 spans 14 residues. Germline V gene sequence: CDR1 SGHNT, CDR2 YENEEA. In DNA form, the CDR3 reads TGTGCCAGCAGGGTCGGGAAGTACACCGGGGAGCTGTTTTTT. Amino acids: CASRVGKYTGELFF.

This clone was picked up one time. J is TRBJ2-7 and V is TRBV9; D is possibly TRBD1 (6 bases). The CDR3 consists of 15 residues. From germline, CDR1 is SGDLS and CDR2 YYNGEE. The V gene lost 0 bases and the J gene lost 4 bases, with 14 bases spanning the gap. CDR3 loop: CASSVATGTGYEQYF. CDR3 coding DNA: TGTGCCAGCAGCGTAGCTACAGGGACCGGATACGAGCAGTACTTC.

A few counts support this clone. The V gene is TRBV14, the J gene TRBJ1-1; TRBD1 is a possible D gene (6 bases). The CDR3 runs 15 residues. V was cut by 2 bases and J by 5 bases, with 15 bases left in between. Germline CDR1 reads SGHDN; CDR2 reads FVKESK. CDR3 sequence (DNA): TGTGCCAGCAGCCAACATCAGGGGATGGTGACTGAAGCTTTCTTT. Its protein is CASSQHQGMVTEAFF.

The chain has TRBV29-1 and TRBJ2-7; the match to TRBD1 covers 8 bases. The CDR3 has 12 residues. Germline V CDR1 and CDR2: SQVTM, ANQGSEA. With 7 bases clipped from V and 2 bases from J, the junction kept 4 bases outside the gene matches. The CDR3 reads CSGGQGTYEQYF. For the CDR3, the DNA is TGCAGCGGTGGACAGGGAACCTACGAGCAGTACTTC.

The V call is TRBV7-9, the J call TRBJ1-1; D possibly corresponds to TRBD1 (5 bases). CDR1 is SEHNR, CDR2 FQNEAQ, per germline (reference sequence). The CDR3 has 13 residues. V gave up 2 bases and J gave up 3 bases, with 7 bases separating them. The CDR3 sequence: CASSLSGYTEAFF. CDR3 DNA: TGTGCCAGCAGCTTATCAGGGTACACTGAAGCTTTCTTT.

The CDR3 loop is CASSQDHIDYVLGYTF. The CDR3 region has the DNA TGCGCCAGCAGCCAAGATCACATCGACTACGTTTTGGGCTACACCTTC. This rearrangement joins TRBV4-1 to TRBJ1-2; D not resolved. Germline V gene lookup returns CDR1 MGHRA and CDR2 YSYEKL. With 0 bases removed from V and 8 bases from J, the gap between germline ends came to 19 bases. CDR3 length: 16 amino acids.